The 2 T cell receptor beta chains listed next were all sequenced from one sample in a study of T cell responses to AZD1222 COVID-19 vaccine (dated by TCRdb to about 2021). The time point label, read with the paper, signifies: baseline before first vaccination. Libraries were built with the immunoSEQ multiplex PCR assay. The table comes from immuneACCESS by way of TCRdb, which keeps in-frame sequences with V and J called. Part of the clones is missing from these tables; in studies checked, under half for an unresolved V gene and the rest for unknown reasons. For this sample the table gives about 120,000 clones, of which around 89% were detected only once. Less than 2% of the sample lies in the top ten. This specimen consisted of peripheral blood, obtained on day 0 of AZD1222 vaccination. Source of these receptors: an adult in good health.

The chain joins TRBV11-2 to TRBJ2-1, with TRBD2 matching 8 bases. The CDR3 extends over 13 amino acids. V shed 5 bases, J shed 6 bases, and the junction held 3 bases outside the gene matches. Germline V gene data show CDR1 as SGHAT and CDR2 as FQNNGV. The CDR3: CASSQGLVNEQFF. The CDR3 DNA reads TGTGCCAGCAGCCAGGGACTAGTCAATGAGCAGTTCTTC.

The gene calls are TRBV24-1 and TRBJ2-2; D tentatively reads TRBD1 or TRBD2 (6 bases each). This CDR3 has 22 amino acids. The V gene lost 1 base and the J gene lost 0 bases, with 26 bases spanning the gap. Germline CDR1 reads KGHDR; CDR2 reads SFDVKD. The CDR3 region is CATSDFGGRHFRGNSNTGELFF. In nucleotides, the CDR3 is TGTGCCACCAGTGATTTTGGAGGGAGACATTTCAGGGGAAATTCGAACACCGGGGAGCTGTTTTTT.